This TCR beta chain was recorded in a study of cytomegalovirus exposure and HLA in healthy donors. Overall study: The roughly 120 validation repertoires used the same platform as the 666 first-cohort repertoires, a later analysis reported.

Here immunoSEQ multiplex PCR was the method, and the copy in TCRdb shows in-frame clones only, minus some. The sample lists roughly 140,000 clones, roughly 91% occurring once. To note about this clone: Its antigen remains unknown.

The CDR3 contains 16 residues. Germline CDR1 and CDR2: MNHNS and SASEGT. V gave up 3 bases and J gave up 6 bases; unmatched junction bases: 7. Study-level results: Among TCR beta chains, those listed as cytomegalovirus-associated numbered under 200.

The sample consisted of PBMCs. The V gene is TRBV6-1, the J gene TRBJ2-1, with TRBD2 matching 11 bases. The receptor comes from a woman aged 18-29 years in good health and CMV-seropositive. The CDR3 is CASSDRLAGMGNEQFF. Written as DNA, the CDR3 is TGTGCCAGCAGTGACAGACTAGCGGGAATGGGCAATGAGCAGTTCTTC.